The source of this T cell receptor (beta chain) is a study of blood T cell repertoires in COVID-19 (TCRdb year 2020). In terms of the full investigation: Collaborator samples came from the United States, Italy and Spain and covered acute and convalescent phases of COVID-19. Where HLA class I and class II types were available, the types were taken from metadata supplied by the sample provider, not from assay-based typing. Deeply sampled blood TCRbeta repertoires from subjects exposed to, actively infected with, or recovered from COVID-19 were included in the dataset. The repertoires were made available in a free public database intended to serve as a resource for research on the immune response to SARS-CoV-2. Samples were obtained from the ongoing ImmuneRACE study (first 160 participants) and from 1,200 or so subjects provided by 6 global collaborators. The sample metadata nearly always contained a de-identified subject ID, COVID-19 status, age in years and sex. The prospective study material was composed of cDNA or gDNA derived from T cells, B-cell-depleted T cells, or PBMCs.

Concerning this clone: Its antigen target is currently unknown. No base-level quality is on record; no much larger clone is a single base apart.

In the prospective study, participants were roughly 18 to 100 years old, resided in about two dozen geographic areas of the United States, and were enrolled through a virtual design. In the prospective study, participants were assigned to cohorts based on the clinical history participants reported in a screening survey and a study questionnaire. Recovered participants in ImmuneRACE Cohort 3 were defined as having two consecutive negative NP/OP PCR tests, clearance from a healthcare professional, or resolution of symptoms. In the prospective study, mobile phlebotomists collected whole blood, serum and a nasopharyngeal or oropharyngeal swab from each participant. Over an approximately 2-month period, participants in the prospective study had the option of providing additional blood draws and questionnaires. Prospective study blood samples were shipped either frozen or at room temperature before DNA extraction.

Spanning cysteine to phenylalanine, the CDR3 consists of 15 amino acids. This entry keeps only the CDR3 DNA: 45 bases, framed from base 1. V sheds 5 bases and J sheds 6 bases, leaving 14 bases between their ends. CDR1 is given as MGHRA and CDR2 as YSYEKL, both from the germline V gene. TCRbeta CDR3 regions were amplified from genomic DNA using the immunoSEQ Assay, a bias-controlled multiplex PCR. Regarding the original processing steps: Nucleated cell counts per sample were estimated from amplification of reference gene primers within the assay. To quantify the absolute abundance of each unique TCRbeta CDR3 rearrangement, sequence reads were collapsed and filtered. For each sample, productive Simpson clonality was calculated by taking the square root of Simpson's diversity index across productive rearrangements. Here the immuneACCESS table is served through TCRdb, limited to in-frame sequences with V and J called. Missing clones are a known gap in these copies; in checked studies unresolved V genes cover under half, and the rest lacks a known reason. That table is the source of V, J and clone size, and D and trimming were worked out from the DNA. For this sample there are about half a million clones; more than 85% appear just once. Jointly, the top ten make up around 8% of the sample.

General conclusions and limits of the study: The amount of clinical and demographic metadata varied by source and participant and was provided uncurated.

The sequenced material came from PBMCs or T cells enriched from blood (not recorded which). The receptor was derived from a woman aged 60-70 years who had recovered from COVID-19. The sequence joins TRBV4-1 to TRBJ1-6; TRBD1 could be the D gene, as 5 bases match. The CDR3 protein: CASSLGGRSNSPLHF. The DNA sequence reads TGCGCCAGCAGCTTGGGGGGACGGAGTAATTCACCCCTCCACTTT.